This is a list of T cell receptor beta chains from one sample in a study of T cell responses to AZD1222 COVID-19 vaccine. Measured with immunoSEQ multiplex PCR; TCRdb has only the in-frame clones, and not every one. The sample holds about 150,000 clones, about nine tenths seen once. The sample was peripheral blood, taken on day 0 of MenACWY control vaccination. The receptors come from an adult in good health. CDR3s include the opening cysteine and the closing phenylalanine or tryptophan. Each record gives: CDR3 length, V gene, CDR3 protein.

cdr3_length: 15; v_call: TRBV5-1; cdr3_aa: CASRQGKGSYNEQFF
cdr3_length: 14; v_call: TRBV3-1/TRBV3-2; cdr3_aa: CASTHPGRNSPLHF
cdr3_length: 21; v_call: TRBV18; cdr3_aa: CASSYPTGTSGGADLPDTQYF
cdr3_length: 19; v_call: TRBV19; cdr3_aa: CASHSGLAGQPGSYNEQFF
cdr3_length: 14; v_call: TRBV18; cdr3_aa: CASSPPGGGETQYF
cdr3_length: 16; v_call: TRBV7-6; cdr3_aa: CASSLDRGATGNTIYF
cdr3_length: 14; v_call: TRBV19; cdr3_aa: CASSTQGPYNEQFF
cdr3_length: 13; v_call: TRBV7-2; cdr3_aa: CASSLVENTEAFF
cdr3_length: 16; v_call: TRBV11-2; cdr3_aa: CASSLVPGATGNTIYF
cdr3_length: 15; v_call: TRBV7-2; cdr3_aa: CASRSATSPYNEQFF
cdr3_length: 18; v_call: TRBV6-2/TRBV6-3; cdr3_aa: CASSYESGRPSGANVLTF
cdr3_length: 15; v_call: TRBV5-1; cdr3_aa: CASSLFRGPNEKLFF
cdr3_length: 15; v_call: TRBV20-1; cdr3_aa: CSASSSGMIPYEQYF
cdr3_length: 16; v_call: TRBV27; cdr3_aa: CASSLRTGGAGNTIYF
cdr3_length: 15; v_call: TRBV5-5; cdr3_aa: CASSFYRGVQETQYF
cdr3_length: 15; v_call: TRBV11-2; cdr3_aa: CASSPAGQTKNIQYF
cdr3_length: 14; v_call: TRBV28; cdr3_aa: CASSLAANTGELFF
cdr3_length: 20; v_call: TRBV3-1/TRBV3-2; cdr3_aa: CASSHAGTEGDTKTNYGYTF
cdr3_length: 16; v_call: TRBV3-1/TRBV3-2; cdr3_aa: CASSQRGGGITGELFF
cdr3_length: 13; v_call: TRBV19; cdr3_aa: CASSPRTSYEQYF
cdr3_length: 17; v_call: TRBV9; cdr3_aa: CASSPYPGGNAGNTIYF
cdr3_length: 15; v_call: TRBV11-2; cdr3_aa: CASSIISGRNSPLHF
cdr3_length: 12; v_call: TRBV29-1; cdr3_aa: CSVAGGLDEQYF
cdr3_length: 14; v_call: TRBV7-2; cdr3_aa: CASSLGGGGQPQHF
cdr3_length: 14; v_call: TRBV9; cdr3_aa: CASSVDDRRETQYF
cdr3_length: 14; v_call: TRBV11-3; cdr3_aa: CASSPARGSTEAFF
cdr3_length: 12; v_call: TRBV5-4; cdr3_aa: CAFMAGANVLTF
cdr3_length: 16; v_call: TRBV11-2; cdr3_aa: CASRNRQGVPGNTIYF
cdr3_length: 13; v_call: TRBV5-1; cdr3_aa: CASSAGGVPEQFF
cdr3_length: 13; v_call: TRBV28; cdr3_aa: CASSLTGKYGYTF
cdr3_length: 15; v_call: TRBV3-1/TRBV3-2; cdr3_aa: CASSHDRGGNQPQHF
cdr3_length: 18; v_call: TRBV6-1; cdr3_aa: CASSEWLAGGANTGELFF
cdr3_length: 15; v_call: TRBV7-8; cdr3_aa: CASSLGGSGANVLTF
cdr3_length: 13; v_call: TRBV13; cdr3_aa: CASSLNGYNEQFF
cdr3_length: 16; v_call: TRBV18; cdr3_aa: CASSPPGQGGQETQYF
cdr3_length: 14; v_call: TRBV10-1; cdr3_aa: CASRTGGEDTEAFF
cdr3_length: 14; v_call: TRBV27; cdr3_aa: CASSPTELNTEAFF
cdr3_length: 15; v_call: TRBV6-5; cdr3_aa: CASSYSLTGSYGYTF
cdr3_length: 12; v_call: TRBV20-1; cdr3_aa: CSASGTDQPQHF
cdr3_length: 12; v_call: TRBV29-1; cdr3_aa: CSVPGTPSGYTF
cdr3_length: 18; v_call: TRBV21-1; cdr3_aa: CASSKRAGTRRGGNEQYF
cdr3_length: 11; v_call: TRBV19; cdr3_aa: CASGDRPTVYF
cdr3_length: 16; v_call: TRBV19; cdr3_aa: CASSGTGARAHGELFF
cdr3_length: 16; v_call: TRBV7-9; cdr3_aa: CASSLPTRTPTDTQYF
cdr3_length: 16; v_call: TRBV28; cdr3_aa: CAVEGGFPSGANVLTF
cdr3_length: 11; v_call: TRBV5-4; cdr3_aa: CASSNKDGAFF
cdr3_length: 15; v_call: TRBV9; cdr3_aa: CASSVGGRSGNTIYF
cdr3_length: 12; v_call: TRBV7-2; cdr3_aa: CASSTRTTGQYF
cdr3_length: 16; v_call: TRBV6-1; cdr3_aa: CASSEAQGGFTDTQYF